The rows below give T cell receptor beta chains drawn from one sample of a study of T-cell memory formation after mild COVID-19. From the 5' RACE reads, TCRdb called clonotypes with MiXCR, one entry per CDR3 protein. The repertoire has 410,000 or so distinct CDR3 sequences, 20% to 30% of them found once; the top ten carry roughly 14%. Source material: PBMCs or a T cell subset sorted from them (not recorded which). These receptors were obtained from an adult woman who had mild COVID-19 (a few samples of this study predate the infection). Cell type and time point are not known. The CDR3 runs from the conserved cysteine through the conserved F or W. A D gene is named only where the DNA matches it firmly. Clone sizes are given selectively: once, few, many, or a class where the clone is expanded.

CDR3 protein,CDR3 DNA,V gene,J gene,clone size,D gene
CSVEVSVLAVYQETQYF,TGCAGCGTTGAAGTATCCGTTCTAGCGGTGTACCAAGAGACCCAGTACTTC,TRBV29-1,TRBJ2-5,-,TRBD2
CSGTPLRTYNEQFF,TGCAGTGGGACGCCCTTGCGGACCTACAATGAGCAGTTCTTC,TRBV20-1,TRBJ2-1,few,-
CASSLEGKDSPLHF,TGCGCCAGCAGCTTGGAGGGGAAGGATTCACCCCTCCACTTT,TRBV5-1,TRBJ1-6,-,-
CATGTSDLREQFF,TGTGCCACGGGGACTAGCGACCTTAGGGAGCAGTTCTTC,TRBV6-6,TRBJ2-1,-,TRBD2
CASRGPPTGNEQYF,TGTGCCAGCCGAGGTCCTCCGACAGGAAACGAGCAGTACTTC,TRBV2,TRBJ2-7,-,-
CASSIEVGGNQPQHF,TGTGCCAGTAGTATAGAGGTTGGAGGCAATCAGCCCCAGCATTTT,TRBV19,TRBJ1-5,once,-
CASSPPRGRTDTQYF,TGTGCCAGCTCACCACCGCGGGGGCGAACAGATACGCAGTATTTT,TRBV18,TRBJ2-3,few,-
CATSPHGQSTDTQYF,TGTGCCACCAGTCCCCACGGGCAGAGCACAGATACGCAGTATTTT,TRBV24-1,TRBJ2-3,-,-
CASSASGATEEQYF,TGTGCCAGCAGCGCTTCTGGGGCGACAGAAGAGCAGTACTTC,TRBV7-9,TRBJ2-7,few,-
CASSRERVFGTEAFF,TGTGCCAGCAGCCGAGAGAGGGTGTTCGGCACTGAAGCTTTCTTT,TRBV7-2,TRBJ1-1,few,-
CSASVGGSRLNEQFF,TGCAGTGCTAGCGTAGGGGGGTCTAGGCTCAATGAGCAGTTCTTC,TRBV20-1,TRBJ2-1,-,-
CSASTRQGSYEQYF,TGCAGTGCTAGCACCCGACAGGGATCCTACGAGCAGTACTTC,TRBV20-1,TRBJ2-7,few,TRBD1
CASSRDRVETGELFF,TGTGCCAGCAGTCGCGACAGGGTGGAAACCGGGGAGCTGTTTTTT,TRBV12-3/TRBV12-4,TRBJ2-2,few,TRBD1
CASSFGPNSPLHF,TGTGCCAGCAGCTTCGGCCCTAATTCACCCCTCCACTTT,TRBV7-9,TRBJ1-6,-,-
CASNSPGQGYEQFF,TGTGCCAGCAACTCACCGGGACAGGGCTATGAGCAGTTCTTC,TRBV7-9,TRBJ2-1,few,TRBD1